This T cell receptor beta chain was sequenced for a study of T cell responses to AZD1222 COVID-19 vaccine. General study points: CD4 TCRs covered the whole spike, strongest at regions 160-218 and 743-854.

The repertoire was sequenced with immunoSEQ multiplex PCR; TCRdb's copy has only in-frame clones and lacks some. The sample has about 76,000 clones; 65% to 80% are singletons. The count of this clone is one. Its antigen is not known. The trim removed 7 bases at V and 6 bases at J, leaving 11 bases unmatched. Germline-derived CDR1 and CDR2 are SNHLY and FYNNEI. The length of the CDR3 is 15 residues. The input for sequencing was peripheral blood, taken 28 days after the second dose of the MenACWY control vaccine. The sequence was collected from an adult who received the MenACWY meningococcal vaccine as a control. This chain uses TRBV2 with TRBJ1-5; 8 nucleotides align to TRBD1. The CDR3 DNA sequence: TGTGCCAGCAACGAGGCAGGGGGCGTTACTCAGCCCCAGCATTTT. It specifies CASNEAGGVTQPQHF.